Presented here are 11 T cell receptor beta chains from one specimen sequenced in a study of early stage breast cancer tumors. Libraries were prepared by immunoSEQ multiplex PCR; TCRdb keeps only in-frame clonotypes and omits some of them. The sample lists nearly 11,000 clones; 55% to 75% were seen once. What was sequenced was breast tumor tissue. These receptors came from a person aged 40 to 50 with breast cancer.

This chain joins TRBV11-3 and TRBJ2-7; TRBD1 aligns across 9 bases. Germline V gene lookup returns CDR1 SGHNT and CDR2 YENEEA. The CDR3 is 15 amino acids. V was clipped by 0 bases and J by 3 bases; unmatched bases: 3. The CDR3 bases are TGTGCCAGCAGCTTAGAAGGGACAGGGAGCTACGAGCAGTACTTC. Translating gives CASSLEGTGSYEQYF.

The V and J genes are TRBV10-3 and TRBJ2-7; the D is unclear. There are 14 residues in the CDR3. The germline V gene encodes CDR1 ENHRY and CDR2 SYGVKD. Trimming removed 0 bases from V and 5 bases from J, with 11 bases in between. CDR3 sequence (DNA): TGTGCCATCAGTGAGTCTAGGCCCACCGACGAGCAGTACTTC. Its translation: CAISESRPTDEQYF.

By sample share, this clone is medium-sized. This rearrangement joins TRBV28 to TRBJ1-1; tentative D call: TRBD1 (6 bases). Germline V gives CDR1 MDHEN, CDR2 SYDVKM. V shed 6 bases and J shed 3 bases, with 17 bases lying between them. The CDR3 is 15 residues long. CDR3 bases: TGTGCCAGCAGCCACTACAGGGTTAAGTACACTGAAGCTTTCTTT. It specifies CASSHYRVKYTEAFF. Complete variable domain (other parts from reference TRBV28 and TRBJ1-1): DVKVTQSSRYLVKRTGEKVFLECVQDMDHENMFWYRQDPGLGLRLIYFSYDVKMKEKGDIPEGYSVSREKKERFSLILESASTNQTSMYLCASSHYRVKYTEAFFGQGTRLTVV.

The table lists this clone with a count of one. The V gene is TRBV12-2, the J gene TRBJ2-1; the table's D call, TRBD2, has no DNA check behind it. TRBV12-2 is flagged as a pseudogene. This CDR3 comprises 15 residues. The CDR3 loop reads CASKMASGALDEQFF. As DNA, the CDR3 is TGTGCAAGTAAGATGGCTAGCGGGGCTCTCGATGAGCAGTTCTTC.

The chain is built from TRBV25-1 and TRBJ2-1; TRBD1 agrees at 8 bases. The CDR3 covers 16 residues. Per germline, CDR1 MGHDK and CDR2 SYGVNS. With V trimmed by 2 bases and J by 6 bases, 9 bases remained unmatched. The CDR3 DNA sequence: TGTGCCAGCAGTGAACCAGGGGGCGTTCGGGTCAATGAGCAGTTCTTC. It is translated as CASSEPGGVRVNEQFF.

This chain uses TRBV23-1 with TRBJ1-2; tentatively, D is TRBD1 (5 bases). TRBV23-1 falls under the ORF class, with uncertain function. V was pared by 1 base and J by 4 bases, with 13 bases between. CDR3 length equals 15 residues. In nucleotides, the CDR3 is TGCGCCAGCAGTCAATTGCCGCAGGGCCGCTATGGCTACACCTTC. Amino acid sequence: CASSQLPQGRYGYTF.

The V gene is TRBV30, the J gene TRBJ2-5, with 9 bases lining up with TRBD2. The CDR3 runs to 13 residues. The trim removed 3 bases at V and 2 bases at J, leaving 1 base unmatched. Germline CDR1 reads GTSNPN; CDR2 reads SVGIG (reference sequence). CDR3 in amino acids: CAWRTSGQETQYF. CDR3 sequence (DNA): TGTGCCTGGAGGACTAGCGGACAAGAGACCCAGTACTTC. Looking up the rest from reference TRBV30 and TRBJ2-5 gives the full variable domain: SQTIHQWPATLVQPVGSPLSLECTVEGTSNPNLYWYRQAAGRGLQLLFYSVGIGQISSEVPQNLSASRPQDRQFILSSKKLLLSDSGFYLCAWRTSGQETQYFGPGTRLLVL.

The J gene is TRBJ1-3, the V gene TRBV11-3; perhaps TRBD1 as D (5 bases). Germline-derived CDR1 and CDR2 are SGHNT and YENEEA. CDR3 length: 15 residues. The ends were cut back, 2 bases at V and 2 bases at J, with 10 bases in the middle. In DNA, the CDR3 is TGTGCCAGCAGCTTACAGGGTTTCACTGGAAACACCATATATTTT. It is translated as CASSLQGFTGNTIYF.

A few counts support this clone. The genes are TRBV10-3 and TRBJ1-1; no firm D call. The length of the CDR3 is 14 residues. Germline assignment: CDR1 ENHRY and CDR2 SYGVKD. The V end lost 8 bases, the J end lost 3 bases, and 16 bases lay between the germline ends. The CDR3 loop is CAISESGSHTEAFF. The CDR3 DNA sequence: TGTGCCATCTCGGAATCGGGGAGCCACACTGAAGCTTTCTTT.

The rearrangement uses TRBV7-2 and TRBJ1-1; perhaps TRBD1 as D (5 bases). This CDR3 contains 14 residues. V lost 1 base and J 2 bases, leaving 8 bases between the germline ends. CDR1 is SGHTA and CDR2 is FQGNSA in the germline V gene. This CDR3 is CASSLGGTNTEAFF. For the CDR3, the DNA is TGTGCCAGCAGCTTAGGAGGGACTAACACTGAAGCTTTCTTT.

V and J are TRBV27 and TRBJ2-5; 8 nucleotides line up with TRBD2. The CDR3 runs 18 residues. With 5 bases clipped from V and 2 bases from J, the junction kept 16 bases outside the gene matches. The germline V gene has CDR1 MNHEY and CDR2 SMNVEV (reference sequence). The CDR3 sequence is CASSPETGTRQVQETQYF. The CDR3 DNA sequence: TGTGCCAGCAGTCCGGAGACCGGGACTAGACAAGTGCAAGAGACCCAGTACTTC.